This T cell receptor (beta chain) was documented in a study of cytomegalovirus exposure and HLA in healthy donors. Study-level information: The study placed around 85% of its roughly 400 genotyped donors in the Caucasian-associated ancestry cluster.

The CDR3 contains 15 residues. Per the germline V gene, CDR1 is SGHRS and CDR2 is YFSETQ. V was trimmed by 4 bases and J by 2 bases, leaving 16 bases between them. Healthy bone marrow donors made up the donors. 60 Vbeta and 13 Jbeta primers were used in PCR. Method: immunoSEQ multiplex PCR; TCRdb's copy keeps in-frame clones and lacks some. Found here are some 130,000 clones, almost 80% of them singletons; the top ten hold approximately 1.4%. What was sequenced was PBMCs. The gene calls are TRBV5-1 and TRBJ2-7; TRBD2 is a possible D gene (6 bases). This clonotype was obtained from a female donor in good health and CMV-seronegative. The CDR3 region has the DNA TGCGCCAGCAGCGTCACTAGCTCACCCACCTACGAGCAGTACTTC. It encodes CASSVTSSPTYEQYF.